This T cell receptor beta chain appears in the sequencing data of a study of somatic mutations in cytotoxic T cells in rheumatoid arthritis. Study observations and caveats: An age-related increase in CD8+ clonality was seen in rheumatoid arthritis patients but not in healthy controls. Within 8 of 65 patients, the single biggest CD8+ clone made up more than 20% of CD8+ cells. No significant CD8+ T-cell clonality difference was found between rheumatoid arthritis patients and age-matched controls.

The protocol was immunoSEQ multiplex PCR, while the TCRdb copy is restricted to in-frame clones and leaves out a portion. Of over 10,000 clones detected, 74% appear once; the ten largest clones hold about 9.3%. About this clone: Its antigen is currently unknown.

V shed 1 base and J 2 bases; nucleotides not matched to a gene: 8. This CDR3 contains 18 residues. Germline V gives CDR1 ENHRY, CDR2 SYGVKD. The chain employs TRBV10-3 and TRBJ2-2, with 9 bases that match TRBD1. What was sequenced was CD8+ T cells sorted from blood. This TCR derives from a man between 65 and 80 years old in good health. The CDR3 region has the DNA TGTGCCATCAGTGAGTTTTCGGGGACAGGGAGAAACACCGGGGAGCTGTTTTTT. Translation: CAISEFSGTGRNTGELFF.